This T cell receptor beta chain was sequenced for a study of blood T cell repertoires in COVID-19 (dated by TCRdb to 2019 to 2021). With respect to the entire study: Samples from collaborators originated in the United States, Italy and Spain and spanned both the acute and convalescent phases of COVID-19. The material from the prospective study consisted of cDNA or gDNA derived from T cells, B-cell-depleted T cells, or PBMCs. Subjects who had been exposed to COVID-19, were actively infected with it, or had recovered from it provided the deeply sampled blood TCRbeta repertoires that made up the dataset. The repertoires were released in a freely available public database intended as a resource for research on the immune response to SARS-CoV-2. The samples were drawn from the first 160 participants of the ongoing ImmuneRACE study and from about 1,200 subjects provided by 6 global collaborators. Nearly every sample came with metadata listing a de-identified subject ID, COVID-19 status, age in years and sex. HLA class I and class II types, where available, came from metadata supplied by the sample provider rather than from assay-based typing.

The germline V gene yields SGHRS for CDR1 and YFSETQ for CDR2. Trimming costs V 3 bases and J 2 bases, and their ends lie 14 bases apart. From its cysteine to its phenylalanine, the CDR3 spans 15 amino acids. CDR3 DNA is the only sequence kept; it has 45 bases, read in frame from the first base. TCRbeta CDR3 regions were amplified from genomic DNA by means of the immunoSEQ Assay, a bias-controlled multiplex PCR. In the paper's pipeline: The number of nucleated cells in each sample was estimated by amplification of reference gene primers within the assay. To quantify the absolute abundance of each unique TCRbeta CDR3 rearrangement, sequence reads were collapsed and filtered. For each sample, productive Simpson clonality was calculated as the square root of Simpson's diversity index over productive rearrangements. The source is immuneACCESS, and TCRdb retained only in-frame sequences with V and J called. Part of the clones is not carried over; for the studies checked, unresolved V genes explain less than half of this, and the remainder is unexplained. V and J calls and clone size are given by that table; D and trimming were obtained from the DNA. The sample includes about 160,000 clones, with over 75% observed a single time. 6.9% of the sample rests with the top ten.

This clone was counted once. The antigen this receptor binds is unknown. Per-base quality was not reported, and no clone a single base away is much larger than it. The investigation overall reported the following: The quantity of clinical and demographic metadata differed by source and by participant and was supplied without curation.

One collaborating source in Seattle enrolled patients while the patients were actively infected and followed the patients over time throughout the course of disease. Whole blood was collected in K2EDTA tubes by collaborating institutions according to the institutions' own protocols. For TCRbeta analysis, collaborator samples were shipped as frozen whole blood, as isolated PBMCs, or as DNA extracted from either sample type. The sample comprised peripheral blood. The V gene is TRBV5-1 and the J gene is TRBJ1-2; matching of 6 bases hints at TRBD1 as the D gene. The sequence was obtained from a man older than 75 with COVID-19, enrolled during active disease. In nucleotide form, the sequence is TGCGCCAGCAGCTCGGTAAAGACAGGAAACTATGGCTACACCTTC. Translated, it reads CASSSVKTGNYGYTF.